This is a list of T cell receptor beta chains from one sample in a study of B cell selection in AIRE deficiency. Clones were read by immunoSEQ multiplex PCR, and TCRdb kept only the in-frame ones, dropping some. The sample has some 27,000 clones, 95% seen once. The specimen sequenced was CD4+CD127+ conventional T cells sorted from PBMCs. Source of these receptors: a human donor in good health. Each CDR3 is given with its conserved first and last residue. The order of the fields is V gene, D gene, clone size, J gene, CDR3 protein, CDR3 DNA. The D gene is left open where the match is weak. Some rows mark clone size as missing; the rest say once, few, many or name a class of expanded clone.

v_call: TRBV7-6
d_call: NA
clone_size: NA
j_call: TRBJ2-7
cdr3_aa: CASSSDGYEQYF
cdr3_nt: TGTGCCAGCAGCTCAGACGGCTACGAGCAGTACTTC

v_call: TRBV7-6
d_call: NA
clone_size: NA
j_call: TRBJ1-1
cdr3_aa: CASSLAPSNTEAFF
cdr3_nt: TGTGCCAGCAGCTTAGCCCCTTCGAACACTGAAGCTTTCTTT

v_call: TRBV12-5
d_call: TRBD1
clone_size: NA
j_call: TRBJ1-2
cdr3_aa: CASGLGTDSLGYTF
cdr3_nt: TGTGCTAGTGGTTTAGGGACAGATTCACTCGGCTACACCTTC

v_call: TRBV6-5
d_call: NA
clone_size: NA
j_call: TRBJ1-5
cdr3_aa: CASSPDRYSNQPQHF
cdr3_nt: TGTGCCAGCAGTCCGGACAGATATAGCAATCAGCCCCAGCATTTT

v_call: TRBV7-9
d_call: NA
clone_size: NA
j_call: TRBJ2-1
cdr3_aa: CASSLVSLPDNEQFF
cdr3_nt: TGTGCCAGCAGCTTAGTTAGTCTCCCCGACAATGAGCAGTTCTTC

v_call: TRBV7-9
d_call: TRBD2
clone_size: NA
j_call: TRBJ2-3
cdr3_aa: CASSLQAGGRGDTQYF
cdr3_nt: TGTGCCAGCAGCTTACAAGCGGGAGGGCGGGGAGATACGCAGTATTTT

v_call: TRBV19
d_call: NA
clone_size: few
j_call: TRBJ2-7
cdr3_aa: CASSTMDEQYF
cdr3_nt: TGTGCCAGTAGTACCATGGACGAGCAGTACTTC

v_call: TRBV18
d_call: NA
clone_size: NA
j_call: TRBJ2-5
cdr3_aa: CASSVTEYRETQYF
cdr3_nt: TGTGCCAGCTCAGTTACAGAGTACCGGGAGACCCAGTACTTC

v_call: TRBV7-9
d_call: NA
clone_size: NA
j_call: TRBJ2-5
cdr3_aa: CASRSGIQETQYF
cdr3_nt: TGTGCCAGCAGGTCGGGGATCCAAGAGACCCAGTACTTC

v_call: TRBV11-2
d_call: TRBD1
clone_size: NA
j_call: TRBJ1-2
cdr3_aa: CASSSTRTGGGYGYTF
cdr3_nt: TGTGCCAGCAGCTCTACCAGGACAGGGGGGGGATATGGCTACACCTTC

v_call: TRBV6-5
d_call: NA
clone_size: NA
j_call: TRBJ1-5
cdr3_aa: CASSVRTGNQPQHF
cdr3_nt: TGTGCCAGCAGTGTTAGGACAGGCAATCAGCCCCAGCATTTT

v_call: TRBV4-1
d_call: TRBD2
clone_size: NA
j_call: TRBJ2-4
cdr3_aa: CASSQGPAGAGLLAKNIQYF
cdr3_nt: TGCGCCAGCAGCCAAGGTCCAGCGGGGGCCGGTTTACTAGCCAAAAACATTCAGTACTTC

v_call: TRBV21-1
d_call: NA
clone_size: NA
j_call: TRBJ2-3
cdr3_aa: CASSPETSGGPEDTQYF
cdr3_nt: TGTGCCAGCAGTCCGGAGACTAGCGGGGGGCCAGAGGATACGCAGTATTTT

v_call: TRBV6-5
d_call: NA
clone_size: NA
j_call: TRBJ2-2
cdr3_aa: CASNPISGDTGELFF
cdr3_nt: TGTGCCAGCAATCCGATTAGTGGAGACACCGGGGAGCTGTTTTTT

v_call: TRBV2
d_call: NA
clone_size: NA
j_call: TRBJ1-1
cdr3_aa: CASSTGTPATEAFF
cdr3_nt: TGTGCCAGCAGTACCGGGACGCCGGCCACTGAAGCTTTCTTT